Below are 15 T cell receptor beta chains sequenced from a single sample in a study of CD4 T cells in relation to SARS-CoV-2 and coronaviruses. Sequencing used immunoSEQ multiplex PCR; TCRdb keeps in-frame clones, though not all of them. The table includes about 26,000 clones, around 80% detected once. Antigens of these TCRs are unknown. The unexposed donors gave CD4+ T cells in about 2010-2019, prior to COVID-19. Isolation of CD4+ T cells took place after less than 13 days in culture. The sample consisted of CD4+ T cells from PBMCs, cultured in vitro. The receptors come from a human donor in good health.

The J gene is TRBJ2-1, the V gene TRBV7-9; 12 bases map to TRBD1. Germline V gives CDR1 SEHNR, CDR2 FQNEAQ (reference sequence). This CDR3 comprises 15 residues. Trimming removed 5 bases from V and 4 bases from J; junction bases left unmatched: 3. The CDR3 loop reads CASSEGQGAYNEQFF. The CDR3 DNA is TGTGCCAGCAGCGAGGGACAGGGGGCATACAATGAGCAGTTCTTC.

The chain uses TRBV19 and TRBJ1-2; TRBD1 matches 10 bases. V lost 3 bases, J lost 5 bases, and 6 bases stayed unmatched. CDR3 length: 15 amino acids. Per the germline V gene, CDR1 is LNHDA and CDR2 is SQIVND (reference sequence). This CDR3 reads CASSIGQGVGYGYTF. The CDR3 bases are TGTGCCAGTAGTATCGGACAGGGGGTCGGTTATGGCTACACCTTC.

The chain employs TRBV5-6 and TRBJ2-7, with TRBD2 matching 10 bases. Germline V gene sequence: CDR1 SGHDT, CDR2 YYEEEE. Trimming took 4 bases from V and 2 from J; bases not matched to a gene: 6. The CDR3 spans 15 residues. The CDR3 sequence: CASSRLAGGPYEQYF. For the CDR3, the DNA is TGTGCCAGCAGCAGGTTAGCGGGAGGCCCCTACGAGCAGTACTTC.

The rearrangement joins TRBV4-1 to TRBJ1-2, with 10 bases that match TRBD1. V shed 4 bases, J shed 2 bases, and the junction held 4 bases outside the gene matches. This CDR3 comprises 15 residues. Germline values: CDR1 MGHRA, CDR2 YSYEKL. In DNA, the CDR3 is TGCGCCAGCAGCCGGATGGGACAGGGGAACTATGGCTACACCTTC. Translating it yields CASSRMGQGNYGYTF.

The chain combines TRBV5-1 with TRBJ2-7; D unclear. V lost 0 bases, J lost 2 bases, and 9 bases lay in between. This CDR3 has 14 residues. Germline CDR1 SGHRS, CDR2 YFSETQ. CDR3 nucleotide sequence: TGCGCCAGCAGCTTGGGTCGTCCCCCCTACGAGCAGTACTTC. This codes for CASSLGRPPYEQYF.

Only a few counts were recorded for this clone. V and J are TRBV6-2 or TRBV6-3 and TRBJ1-5, with 9 bases fitting TRBD1. This CDR3 is built from 15 residues. Trimming took 6 bases from V and 7 from J; bases not matched to a gene: 10. Germline CDR1 MNHEY, CDR2 SVGEGT. The CDR3 protein is CASSPLGQGRQPQHF. DNA of the CDR3: TGTGCCAGCAGCCCCTTGGGACAGGGTCGACAGCCCCAGCATTTT.

J is TRBJ2-1 and V is TRBV19, with 7 bases lining up with TRBD2. After removal of 7 bases from V and 4 bases from J, the junction contained 10 bases not matched to a gene. The CDR3 runs to 15 residues. Germline V gene lookup returns CDR1 LNHDA and CDR2 SQIVND (reference sequence). The CDR3 sequence is CASKRLSGAYNEQFF. DNA for the CDR3: TGTGCCAGTAAGCGGCTGAGCGGGGCTTACAATGAGCAGTTCTTC.

V is TRBV19 and J is TRBJ2-3, with TRBD2 identical over 7 bases. V was clipped by 1 base and J by 2 bases; unmatched bases: 3. Germline V gene lookup returns CDR1 LNHDA and CDR2 SQIVND (reference sequence). The CDR3 spans 15 residues. The CDR3 DNA is TGTGCCAGTAGTATAGCCGGGACTACCACAGATACGCAGTATTTT. Translation gives CASSIAGTTTDTQYF.

The V call is TRBV6-6, the J call TRBJ1-1; maybe TRBD1 (5 bases). The CDR3 has 13 residues. Per the germline V gene, CDR1 is MNHNY and CDR2 is SVGAGI (reference sequence). Trimming removed 4 bases at V and 5 bases at J, with 11 bases between. The CDR3 loop reads CASSSWGGTEAFF. CDR3 DNA: TGTGCCAGCAGTTCCTGGGGGGGAACTGAAGCTTTCTTT.

This sequence joins TRBV14 and TRBJ1-1, with D uncertain. The CDR3 runs to 11 residues. The germline V and J ends were trimmed by 4 bases and 7 bases, with 7 bases remaining between them. From germline, CDR1 is SGHDN and CDR2 FVKESK. Written as DNA, the CDR3 is TGTGCCAGCAGCCCCCAAGTTGAAGCTTTCTTT. It translates to CASSPQVEAFF.

This chain joins TRBV29-1 and TRBJ1-4, with D unclear. Per the germline V gene, CDR1 is SQVTM and CDR2 is ANQGSEA. V lost 2 bases, J lost 7 bases, and 5 bases lay in between. This CDR3 contains 11 residues. The DNA of the CDR3 is TGCAGCGTTGAAAAGAGTGAAAAACTGTTTTTT. The encoded protein is CSVEKSEKLFF.

The chain links TRBV10-1 to TRBJ2-1; 10 bases fit TRBD2. The CDR3 has 15 amino acids. Trimming at V came to 6 bases and at J to 4 bases, leaving 6 bases not matched to a gene. Germline CDR1 is WNHNN and CDR2 is SYGVQD (reference sequence). The CDR3 protein is CASSDSGGPYNEQFF. The CDR3 nucleotides read TGCGCCAGCAGCGATAGCGGGGGGCCGTACAATGAGCAGTTCTTC.

The chain combines TRBV4-1 with TRBJ1-1; D ambiguous. CDR1 is MGHRA, CDR2 YSYEKL, per germline. The V gene lost 3 bases and the J gene lost 7 bases, with 12 bases spanning the gap. This CDR3 has 13 amino acids. The chain's CDR3 is CASSQLAKLEAFF. CDR3 sequence (DNA): TGCGCCAGCAGCCAGCTGGCGAAGCTTGAAGCTTTCTTT.

The chain combines TRBV11-2 with TRBJ1-2; 7 bases map to TRBD1. In germline, CDR1 is SGHAT, CDR2 FQNNGV. This CDR3 region has 15 residues. The ends lost 7 bases at V and 2 bases at J; junction bases unmatched: 10. This CDR3 is CASTRVRGGNYGYTF. The DNA of the CDR3 is TGTGCCAGCACCAGAGTCAGGGGGGGGAACTATGGCTACACCTTC.

The chain has TRBV6-2 or TRBV6-3 and TRBJ2-5; possible D gene TRBD2, 6 bases. The V gene lost 6 bases and the J gene lost 0 bases, with 17 bases spanning the gap. This CDR3 is built from 16 residues. Germline V lookup: CDR1 MNHEY, CDR2 SVGEGT. This CDR3 is CASSRGAGPYQETQYF. The CDR3 nucleotides read TGTGCCAGCAGCCGCGGCGCGGGGCCGTACCAAGAGACCCAGTACTTC.